The source of this T cell receptor beta chain is a study of T cells after posttransplantation cyclophosphamide. Some clones are missing from TCRdb's copy, which holds only in-frame ones; the method was immunoSEQ multiplex PCR. The sample comprises around 43,000 clones, around 94% of which are singletons, and less than 3.5% rests with the top ten. This CDR3 contains 13 residues. Trimming pared 3 bases from V and 4 bases from J, leaving 12 bases between. Per germline, CDR1 SQVTM and CDR2 ANQGSEA. The sample was PBMCs. The clonotype was recovered from a woman between 50 and 59 years old in good health and a related stem cell transplant donor. This chain links TRBV29-1 with TRBJ1-2; D is undetermined. The CDR3: CSVEASAFYGYTF. The CDR3 bases are TGCAGCGTTGAGGCTTCCGCCTTCTATGGCTACACCTTC.